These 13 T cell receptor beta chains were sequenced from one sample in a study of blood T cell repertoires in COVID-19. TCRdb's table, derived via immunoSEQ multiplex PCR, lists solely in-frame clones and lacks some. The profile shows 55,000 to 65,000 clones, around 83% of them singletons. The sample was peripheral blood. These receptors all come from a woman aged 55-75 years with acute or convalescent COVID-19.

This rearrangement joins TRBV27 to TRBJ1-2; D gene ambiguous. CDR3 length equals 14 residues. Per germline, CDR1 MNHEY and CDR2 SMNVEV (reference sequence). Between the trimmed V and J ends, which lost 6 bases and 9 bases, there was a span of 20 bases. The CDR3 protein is CASRPITDTVSYTF. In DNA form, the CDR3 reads TGTGCCAGCAGGCCTATTACCGATACTGTTAGCTACACCTTC.

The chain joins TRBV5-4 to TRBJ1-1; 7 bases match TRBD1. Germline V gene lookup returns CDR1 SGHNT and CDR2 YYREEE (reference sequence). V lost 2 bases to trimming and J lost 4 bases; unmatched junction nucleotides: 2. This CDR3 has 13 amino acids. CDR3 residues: CASSFRGVTEAFF. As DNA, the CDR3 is TGTGCCAGCAGCTTCAGGGGGGTCACTGAAGCTTTCTTT.

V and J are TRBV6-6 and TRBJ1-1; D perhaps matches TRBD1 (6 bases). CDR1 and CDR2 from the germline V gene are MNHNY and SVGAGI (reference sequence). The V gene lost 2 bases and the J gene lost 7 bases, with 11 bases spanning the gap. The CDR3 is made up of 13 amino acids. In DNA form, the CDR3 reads TGTGCCAGCAGTTACCTAAGGACAGTTGAAGCTTTCTTT. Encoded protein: CASSYLRTVEAFF.

The CDR3 reads CASSPWTGGYQPQHF. As DNA, the CDR3 is TGTGCCAGCAGCCCGTGGACAGGGGGGTATCAGCCCCAGCATTTT. The V call is TRBV7-9, the J call TRBJ1-5, with 10 nucleotides matching TRBD1. CDR1 is SEHNR and CDR2 is FQNEAQ in the germline V gene (reference sequence). The CDR3 is 15 residues long. Germline trimming cut 5 bases from V and 5 bases from J; bases unmatched to any gene: 6.

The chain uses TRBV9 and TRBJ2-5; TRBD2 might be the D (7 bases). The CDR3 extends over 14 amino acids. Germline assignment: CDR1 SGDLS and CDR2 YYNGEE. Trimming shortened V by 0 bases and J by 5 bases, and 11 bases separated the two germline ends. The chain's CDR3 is CASSVAGGQETQYF. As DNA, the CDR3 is TGTGCCAGCAGCGTAGCCGGGGGGCAGGAGACCCAGTACTTC.

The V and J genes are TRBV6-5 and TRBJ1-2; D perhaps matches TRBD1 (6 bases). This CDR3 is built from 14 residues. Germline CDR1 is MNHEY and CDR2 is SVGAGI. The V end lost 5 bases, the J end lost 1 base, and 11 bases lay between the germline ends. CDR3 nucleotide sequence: TGTGCCAGCAGTCGGACAGCTAATAACTATGGCTACACCTTC. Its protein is CASSRTANNYGYTF.

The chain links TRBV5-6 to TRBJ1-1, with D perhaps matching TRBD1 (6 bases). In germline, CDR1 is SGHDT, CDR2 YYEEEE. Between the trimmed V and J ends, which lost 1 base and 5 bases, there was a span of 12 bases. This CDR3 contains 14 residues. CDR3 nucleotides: TGTGCCAGCAGCTTGTGGGGGCGGGGGACTGAAGCTTTCTTT. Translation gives CASSLWGRGTEAFF.

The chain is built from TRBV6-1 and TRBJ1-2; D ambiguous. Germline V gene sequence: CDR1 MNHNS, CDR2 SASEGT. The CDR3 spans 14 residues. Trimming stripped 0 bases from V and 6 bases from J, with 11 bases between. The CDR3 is CASSEAPFINGYTF. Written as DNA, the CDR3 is TGTGCCAGCAGTGAAGCCCCTTTTATTAATGGCTACACCTTC.

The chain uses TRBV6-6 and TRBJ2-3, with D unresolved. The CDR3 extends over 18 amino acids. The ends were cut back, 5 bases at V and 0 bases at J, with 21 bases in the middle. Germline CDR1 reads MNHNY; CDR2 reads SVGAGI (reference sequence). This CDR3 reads CASSLSAPESASTDTQYF. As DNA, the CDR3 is TGTGCCAGCAGTCTATCCGCCCCAGAATCCGCTAGCACAGATACGCAGTATTTT.

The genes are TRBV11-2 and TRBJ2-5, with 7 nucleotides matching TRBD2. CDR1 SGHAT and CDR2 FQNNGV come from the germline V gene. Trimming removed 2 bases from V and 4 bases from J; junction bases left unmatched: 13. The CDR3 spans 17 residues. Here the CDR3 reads CASSLTALGGGTETQYF. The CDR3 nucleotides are TGTGCCAGCAGCTTAACCGCACTTGGGGGGGGAACAGAGACCCAGTACTTC.

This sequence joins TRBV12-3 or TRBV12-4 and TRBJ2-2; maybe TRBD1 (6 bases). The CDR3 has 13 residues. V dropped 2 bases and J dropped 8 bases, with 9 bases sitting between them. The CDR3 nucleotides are TGTGCCAGCAGTTTAAACAGGGCTGGGGAGCTGTTTTTT. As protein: CASSLNRAGELFF.

The CDR3 is CASSLEAVLMVRSSPLHF. In DNA form, the CDR3 reads TGCGCCAGCAGCTTGGAAGCGGTGCTTATGGTGCGGTCTTCACCCCTCCACTTT. This chain links TRBV5-1 with TRBJ1-6; D unclear. Between the trimmed V and J ends, which lost 0 bases and 9 bases, there was a span of 22 bases. Germline CDR1 SGHRS, CDR2 YFSETQ. The CDR3 spans 18 residues.

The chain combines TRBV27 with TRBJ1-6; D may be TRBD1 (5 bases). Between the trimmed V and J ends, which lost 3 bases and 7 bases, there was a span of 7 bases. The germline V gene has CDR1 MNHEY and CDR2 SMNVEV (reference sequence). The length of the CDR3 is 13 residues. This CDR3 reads CASSFRGNSPLHF. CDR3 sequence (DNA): TGTGCCAGCAGTTTTCGGGGGAATTCACCCCTCCACTTT.